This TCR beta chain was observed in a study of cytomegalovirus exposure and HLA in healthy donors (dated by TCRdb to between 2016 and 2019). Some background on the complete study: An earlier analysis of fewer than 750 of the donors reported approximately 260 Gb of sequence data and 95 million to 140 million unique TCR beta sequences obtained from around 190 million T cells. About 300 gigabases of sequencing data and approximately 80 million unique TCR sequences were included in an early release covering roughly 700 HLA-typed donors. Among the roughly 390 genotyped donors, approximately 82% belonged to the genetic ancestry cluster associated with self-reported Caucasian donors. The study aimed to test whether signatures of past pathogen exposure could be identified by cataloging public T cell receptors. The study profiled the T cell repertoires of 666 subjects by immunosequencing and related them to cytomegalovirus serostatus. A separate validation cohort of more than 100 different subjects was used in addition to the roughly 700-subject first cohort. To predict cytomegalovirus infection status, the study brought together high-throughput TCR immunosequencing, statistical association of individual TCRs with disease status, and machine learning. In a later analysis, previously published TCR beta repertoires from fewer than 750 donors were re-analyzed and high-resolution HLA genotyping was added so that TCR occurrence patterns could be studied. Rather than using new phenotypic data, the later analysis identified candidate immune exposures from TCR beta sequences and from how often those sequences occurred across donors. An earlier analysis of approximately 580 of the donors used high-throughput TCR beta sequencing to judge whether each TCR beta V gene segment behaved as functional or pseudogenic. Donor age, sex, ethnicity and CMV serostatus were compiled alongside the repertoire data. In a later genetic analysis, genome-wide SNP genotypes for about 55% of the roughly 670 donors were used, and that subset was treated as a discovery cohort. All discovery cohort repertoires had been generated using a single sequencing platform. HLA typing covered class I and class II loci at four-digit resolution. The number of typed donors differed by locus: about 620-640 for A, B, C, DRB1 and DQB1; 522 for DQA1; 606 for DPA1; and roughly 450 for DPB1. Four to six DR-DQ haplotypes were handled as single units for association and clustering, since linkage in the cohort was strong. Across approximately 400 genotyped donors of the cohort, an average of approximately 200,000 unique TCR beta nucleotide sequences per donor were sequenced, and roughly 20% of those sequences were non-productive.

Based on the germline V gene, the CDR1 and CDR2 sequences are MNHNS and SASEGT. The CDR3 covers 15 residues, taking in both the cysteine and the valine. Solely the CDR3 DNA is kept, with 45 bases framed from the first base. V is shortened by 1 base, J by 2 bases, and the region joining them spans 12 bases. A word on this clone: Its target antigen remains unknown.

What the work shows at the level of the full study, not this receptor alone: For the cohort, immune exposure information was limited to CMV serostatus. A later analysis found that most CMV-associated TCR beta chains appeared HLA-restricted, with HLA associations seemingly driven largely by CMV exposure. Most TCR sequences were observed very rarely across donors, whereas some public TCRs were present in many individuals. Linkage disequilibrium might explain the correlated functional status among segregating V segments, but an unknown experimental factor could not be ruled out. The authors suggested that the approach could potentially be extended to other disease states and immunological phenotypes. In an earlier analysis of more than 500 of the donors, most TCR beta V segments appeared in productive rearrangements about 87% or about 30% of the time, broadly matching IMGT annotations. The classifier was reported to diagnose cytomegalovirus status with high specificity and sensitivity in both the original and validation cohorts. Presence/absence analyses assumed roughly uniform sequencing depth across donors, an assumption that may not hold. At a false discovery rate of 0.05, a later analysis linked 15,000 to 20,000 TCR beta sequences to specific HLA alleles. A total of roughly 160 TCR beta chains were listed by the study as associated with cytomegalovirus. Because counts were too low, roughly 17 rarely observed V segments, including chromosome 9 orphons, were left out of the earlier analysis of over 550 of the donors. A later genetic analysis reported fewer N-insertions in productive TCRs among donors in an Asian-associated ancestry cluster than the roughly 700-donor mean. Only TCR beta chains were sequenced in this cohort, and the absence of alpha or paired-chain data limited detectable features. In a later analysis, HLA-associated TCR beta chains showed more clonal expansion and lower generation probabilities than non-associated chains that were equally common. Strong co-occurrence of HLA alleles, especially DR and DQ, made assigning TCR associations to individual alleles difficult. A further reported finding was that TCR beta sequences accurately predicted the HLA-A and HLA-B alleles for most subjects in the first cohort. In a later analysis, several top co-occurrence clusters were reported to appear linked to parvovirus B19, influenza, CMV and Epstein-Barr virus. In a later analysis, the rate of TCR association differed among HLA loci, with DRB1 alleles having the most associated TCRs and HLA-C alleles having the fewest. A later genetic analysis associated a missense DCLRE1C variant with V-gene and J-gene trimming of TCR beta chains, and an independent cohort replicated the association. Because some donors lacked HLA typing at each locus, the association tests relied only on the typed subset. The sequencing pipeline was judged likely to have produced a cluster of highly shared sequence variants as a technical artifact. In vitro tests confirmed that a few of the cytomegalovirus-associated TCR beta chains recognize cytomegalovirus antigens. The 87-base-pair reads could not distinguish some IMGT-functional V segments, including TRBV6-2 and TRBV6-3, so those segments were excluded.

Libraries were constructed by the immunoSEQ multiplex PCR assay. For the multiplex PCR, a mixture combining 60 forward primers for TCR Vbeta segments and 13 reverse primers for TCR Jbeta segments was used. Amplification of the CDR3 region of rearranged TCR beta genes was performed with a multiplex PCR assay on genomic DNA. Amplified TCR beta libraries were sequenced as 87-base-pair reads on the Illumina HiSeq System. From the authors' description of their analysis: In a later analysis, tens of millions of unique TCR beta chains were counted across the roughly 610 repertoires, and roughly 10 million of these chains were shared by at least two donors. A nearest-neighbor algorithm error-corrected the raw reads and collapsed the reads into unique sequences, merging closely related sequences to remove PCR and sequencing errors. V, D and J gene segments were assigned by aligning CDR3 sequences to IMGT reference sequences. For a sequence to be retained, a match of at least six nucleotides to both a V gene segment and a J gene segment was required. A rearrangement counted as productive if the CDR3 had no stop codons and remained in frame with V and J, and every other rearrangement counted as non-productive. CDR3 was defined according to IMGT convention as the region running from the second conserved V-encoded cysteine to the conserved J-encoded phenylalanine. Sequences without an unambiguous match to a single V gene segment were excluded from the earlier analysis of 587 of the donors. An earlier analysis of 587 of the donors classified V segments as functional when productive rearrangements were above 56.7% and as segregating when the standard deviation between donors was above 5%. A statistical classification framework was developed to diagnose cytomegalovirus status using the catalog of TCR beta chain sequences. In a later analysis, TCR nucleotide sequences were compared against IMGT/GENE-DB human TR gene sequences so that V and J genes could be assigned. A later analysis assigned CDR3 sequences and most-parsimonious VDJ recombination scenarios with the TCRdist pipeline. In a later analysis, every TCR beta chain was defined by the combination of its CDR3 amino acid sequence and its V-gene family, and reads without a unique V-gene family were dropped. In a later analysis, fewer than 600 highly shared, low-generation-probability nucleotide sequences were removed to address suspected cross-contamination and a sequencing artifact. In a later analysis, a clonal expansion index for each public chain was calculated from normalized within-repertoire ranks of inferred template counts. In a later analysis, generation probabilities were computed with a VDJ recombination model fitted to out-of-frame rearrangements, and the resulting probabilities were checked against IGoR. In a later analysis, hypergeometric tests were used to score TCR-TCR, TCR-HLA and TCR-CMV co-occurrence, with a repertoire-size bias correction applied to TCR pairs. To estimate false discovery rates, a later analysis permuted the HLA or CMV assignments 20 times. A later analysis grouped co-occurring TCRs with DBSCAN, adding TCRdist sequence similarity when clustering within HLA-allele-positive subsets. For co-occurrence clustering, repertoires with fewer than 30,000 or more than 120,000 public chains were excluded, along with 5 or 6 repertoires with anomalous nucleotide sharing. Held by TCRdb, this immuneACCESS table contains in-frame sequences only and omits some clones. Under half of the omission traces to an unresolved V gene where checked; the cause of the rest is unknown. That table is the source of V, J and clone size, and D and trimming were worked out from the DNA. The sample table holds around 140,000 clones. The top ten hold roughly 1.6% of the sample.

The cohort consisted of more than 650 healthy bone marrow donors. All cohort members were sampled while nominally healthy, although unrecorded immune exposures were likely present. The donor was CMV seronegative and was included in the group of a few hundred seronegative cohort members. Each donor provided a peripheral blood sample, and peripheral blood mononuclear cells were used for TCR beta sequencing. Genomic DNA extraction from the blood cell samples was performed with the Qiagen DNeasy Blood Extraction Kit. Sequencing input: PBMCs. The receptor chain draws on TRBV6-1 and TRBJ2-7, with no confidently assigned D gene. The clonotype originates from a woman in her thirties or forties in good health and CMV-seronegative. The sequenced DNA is TGTGCCAGCAGTGAAGTCCACCAGGTTCCCTACGAGCAGTACGTC. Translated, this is CASSEVHQVPYEQYV.